One sample yielded the 15 T cell receptor beta chains listed below, sequenced in a study of early T cells in non-severe SARS-CoV-2 infection. TCRdb re-called the 5' RACE reads with MiXCR, one entry per CDR3 protein. The data contain 50,000 to 60,000 distinct CDR3 sequences, around 10% of them singletons. Sequencing was performed on whole blood, taken at baseline. The receptor source for this set is an adult who was a healthcare worker with PCR-confirmed SARS-CoV-2 infection or an uninfected control (not recorded which).

The chain recombines TRBV13 with TRBJ2-7; D is possibly TRBD1 or TRBD2 (5 bases each). CDR1 and CDR2 (germline): PRHDT, FYEKMQ (reference sequence). V dropped 5 bases and J dropped 0 bases, with 11 bases sitting between them. There are 14 residues in the CDR3. The CDR3 reads CASSLRGNSYEQYF. DNA for the CDR3: TGTGCCAGCAGCCTCCGGGGCAACTCCTACGAGCAGTACTTC.

This clonotype occurred many times. The chain uses TRBV2 and TRBJ2-2, with D unresolved. In germline, CDR1 is SNHLY, CDR2 FYNNEI. There are 13 residues in the CDR3. The V end lost 2 bases, the J end lost 7 bases, and 8 bases lay between the germline ends. The CDR3 nucleotides read TGTGCCAGCAGTGAAAGGGTCCTCGGGGAGCTGTTTTTT. Translating it yields CASSERVLGELFF.

This clonotype was counted between two and nine times. The rearrangement links TRBV6-5 to TRBJ2-6; D not certain. CDR3 length: 15 residues. The germline CDR1 and CDR2 sequences are MNHEY and SVGAGI. V gave up 6 bases and J gave up 1 base, with 10 bases separating them. DNA of the CDR3: TGTGCCAGCAGCCGGCTTAGATCTGGGGCCAACGTCCTGACTTTC. It yields the protein CASSRLRSGANVLTF.

This clonotype was counted ten times or more. The chain carries TRBV4-1 and TRBJ1-2; 9 positions agree with TRBD1. V dropped 5 bases and J dropped 3; count of bases not matched to a gene: 7. In germline, CDR1 is MGHRA, CDR2 YSYEKL. The CDR3 is 15 residues long. The CDR3 bases are TGCGCCAGCAGCTCCCGGGACAGGGTGGACTATGGCTACACCTTC. This gives the protein CASSSRDRVDYGYTF.

This clonotype has a count of ten or more. The chain employs TRBV6-5 and TRBJ2-5; 9 bases are shared with TRBD1. The CDR3 runs to 16 residues. J gave up 2 bases and V 4 bases, and 8 bases lay outside the gene matches. CDR1 and CDR2 from the germline V gene are MNHEY and SVGAGI. The CDR3 bases are TGTGCCAGCAGTTCCCTCCCCGGACAGGGGCAAGAGACCCAGTACTTC. Translated: CASSSLPGQGQETQYF.

This clonotype was seen a few times. The chain couples TRBV2 to TRBJ1-3; D is undetermined. Germline-derived CDR1 and CDR2 are SNHLY and FYNNEI. The CDR3 has 15 amino acids. Deletions cut 6 bases from V and 0 bases from J, with 12 bases between. Here the CDR3 reads CASRREQNSGNTIYF. The CDR3 nucleotides are TGTGCCAGCAGGAGGGAGCAAAACTCTGGAAACACCATATATTTT.

This clonotype was detected a few times. The J gene is TRBJ2-5, the V gene TRBV6-2 or TRBV6-3, with 7 bases fitting TRBD2. V lost 2 bases to trimming and J lost 5 bases; unmatched junction nucleotides: 14. Germline loops: CDR1 MNHEY, CDR2 SVGEGT. This CDR3 has 17 amino acids. As DNA, the CDR3 is TGTGCCAGCAGTTACGCAGGAGGGACTACCTATGGGGAGACCCAGTACTTC. This encodes CASSYAGGTTYGETQYF.

The V and J genes are TRBV11-2 and TRBJ2-7; possibly TRBD2 for D (6 bases). From germline, CDR1 is SGHAT and CDR2 FQNNGV. V lost 3 bases, J lost 5 bases, and 14 bases lay in between. This CDR3 has 14 amino acids. In DNA, the CDR3 is TGTGCCAGCAGCTTTACGCGGGACGCCCACGAGCAGTACTTC. Amino acids: CASSFTRDAHEQYF.

This chain joins TRBV5-6 and TRBJ2-5; TRBD1 is a possible D gene (5 bases). V lost 4 bases and J lost 0, with 19 bases in between. The CDR3 loop spans 17 amino acids. The germline CDR1 and CDR2 sequences are SGHDT and YYEEEE. The CDR3 DNA reads TGTGCCAGCAGCCAAATGACAGCATACACGTACCAAGAGACCCAGTACTTC. Its protein is CASSQMTAYTYQETQYF.

In its sample, this clonotype ranks as medium-sized. The CDR3 DNA is TGTGCCAGCAGCAAAGGGTGGGCGTCCTACAATGAGCAGTTCTTC. Translating gives CASSKGWASYNEQFF. V gene TRBV7-2 combines with J gene TRBJ2-1, with D unclear. The CDR3 length is 15 residues. In germline, CDR1 is SGHTA, CDR2 FQGNSA. V shed 5 bases and J shed 1 base, with 12 bases lying between them.

The sample holds many counts of this clonotype. The chain is built from TRBV29-1 and TRBJ1-1; D may be TRBD1 (6 bases). The germline V and J ends were trimmed by 6 bases and 9 bases, with 11 bases remaining between them. Germline CDR1 is SQVTM and CDR2 is ANQGSEA. The CDR3 is 10 amino acids. The DNA for the CDR3 is TGCAGCGTGACCGGGACACAAGCTTTCTTT. Encoded protein: CSVTGTQAFF.

The chain combines TRBV7-6 with TRBJ2-3; perhaps TRBD2 as D (6 bases). The length of the CDR3 is 13 residues. From germline, CDR1 is SGHVS and CDR2 FNYEAQ. Trimming left V 5 bases short and J 6 bases short, with 12 bases between. CDR3 bases: TGTGCCAGCAGCCCTATGGGGAGGGATACGCAGTATTTT. Translating gives CASSPMGRDTQYF.

This clonotype was recorded many times. J is TRBJ2-5 and V is TRBV7-9, with 9 bases lining up with TRBD2. The CDR3 has 17 amino acids. V dropped 7 bases and J dropped 7; count of bases not matched to a gene: 19. Germline assignment: CDR1 SEHNR and CDR2 FQNEAQ (reference sequence). The CDR3 spells CASTPRVGAGGTGTQYF. In nucleotides, the CDR3 is TGTGCCAGCACCCCCCGGGTAGGAGCGGGAGGAACCGGGACCCAGTACTTC. Complete variable domain (other parts from reference TRBV7-9 and TRBJ2-5): DTGVSQNPRHKITKRGQNVTFRCDPISEHNRLYWYRQTLGQGPEFLTYFQNEAQLEKSRLLSDRFSAERPKGSFSTLEIQRTEQGDSAMYLCASTPRVGAGGTGTQYFGPGTRLLVL.

The chain links TRBV4-1 to TRBJ2-2; D gene ambiguous. CDR1 is MGHRA, CDR2 YSYEKL, per germline. CDR3 length equals 14 residues. V lost 2 bases and J 4 bases, leaving 8 bases between the germline ends. As DNA, the CDR3 is TGCGCCAGCAGCCAAAACACGGGCACCGGGGAGCTGTTTTTT. Translation: CASSQNTGTGELFF.

The chain has TRBV7-9 and TRBJ2-1; 12 bases line up with TRBD2. The ends lost 8 bases at V and 7 bases at J; junction bases unmatched: 6. The CDR3 spans 14 residues. From germline, CDR1 is SEHNR and CDR2 FQNEAQ (reference sequence). CDR3 loop: CASGFGLAGNEQFF. CDR3 nucleotide sequence: TGTGCCAGCGGGTTCGGACTAGCGGGAAATGAGCAGTTCTTC.